These 6 T cell receptor beta chains were sequenced from one sample in a study of shared clonotypes between healthy human individuals. Generated by immunoSEQ multiplex PCR, the TCRdb table keeps only in-frame clones and is missing some. The table lists 2 million or so clones, approximately 95% of them singletons, with about 0.13% in the top ten. Sequencing was done on a sample of naive CD4+ T cells sorted from blood. Specified subset: CD45RA+ positively selected. The receptor set was obtained from a young man in good health.

As for this clone: Other nucleotide sequences in the sample specify the same CDR3. This chain connects TRBV5-6 to TRBJ1-5; D not resolved. Germline CDR1 SGHDT, CDR2 YYEEEE. Between the trimmed V and J ends, which lost 1 base and 0 bases, there was a span of 8 bases. This CDR3 is 15 amino acids long. CDR3: CASSLNSYSNQPQHF. CDR3 sequence (DNA): TGTGCCAGCAGCTTGAACAGCTATAGCAATCAGCCCCAGCATTTT.

The gene calls are TRBV25-1 and TRBJ1-5; D gene unclear. Germline V gives CDR1 MGHDK, CDR2 SYGVNS. The CDR3 runs 12 residues. V lost 4 bases to trimming and J lost 4 bases, with 5 bases between them. The CDR3 DNA follows: TGTGCCAGCAGTGGGGAAAATCAGCCCCAGCATTTT. It specifies CASSGENQPQHF. The variable domain in full, completed from reference TRBV25-1 and TRBJ1-5, reads EADIYQTPRYLVIGTGKKITLECSQTMGHDKMYWYQQDPGMELHLIHYSYGVNSTEKGDLSSESTVSRIRTEHFPLTLESARPSHTSQYLCASSGENQPQHFGDGTRLSIL.

The J gene is TRBJ1-6, the V gene TRBV19; D gene uncertain. This CDR3 contains 14 residues. Trimming left V 3 bases short and J 8 bases short, with 11 bases between. Germline V gene data show CDR1 as LNHDA and CDR2 as SQIVND (reference sequence). The CDR3 DNA follows: TGTGCCAGTAGTATCTTGAACACAGATTCACCCCTCCACTTT. Protein product: CASSILNTDSPLHF.

This clone has more than one count but fewer than ten. The V call is TRBV6-6, the J call TRBJ2-7, with 7 positions matching TRBD2. Germline V gene data show CDR1 as MNHNY and CDR2 as SVGAGI (reference sequence). After removal of 2 bases from V and 6 bases from J, the junction contained 4 bases not matched to a gene. The CDR3 contains 13 residues. CDR3 DNA sequence: TGTGCCAGCAGTTACGCGGGGGTAGCCGAGCAGTACTTC. Translated, it gives CASSYAGVAEQYF.

The chain is built from TRBV6-1 and TRBJ1-2; 8 nucleotides agree with TRBD1. Trimming removed 1 base from V and 7 bases from J; junction bases left unmatched: 5. The CDR3 contains 14 residues. Per the germline V gene, CDR1 is MNHNS and CDR2 is SASEGT. The CDR3 bases are TGTGCCAGCAGTGAAGGGACAGGGTCATCTGGCTACACCTTC. It translates to CASSEGTGSSGYTF.

The chain employs TRBV6-5 and TRBJ1-5; D unclear. The CDR3 consists of 14 residues. Deletions cut 2 bases from V and 15 bases from J, with 20 bases between. Germline CDR1 reads MNHEY; CDR2 reads SVGAGI. CDR3 DNA sequence: TGTGCCAGCAGTTACCCCGCTCGCAGAGGCCTGTCGCATTTT. Translating it yields CASSYPARRGLSHF.